The source of this T cell receptor beta chain is a study of cytomegalovirus exposure and HLA in healthy donors. The study's findings and limits: TRBV6-2, TRBV6-3 and other indistinguishable V segments were excluded. Most CMV-associated TCR beta chains appeared HLA-restricted in a later analysis. In vitro testing confirmed a few CMV-associated chains as specific for CMV antigens.

PCR amplification relied on 60 Vbeta primers (plus 13 Jbeta primers). Sequenced by immunoSEQ multiplex PCR; TCRdb stores in-frame clones only, minus some. This sample has under 130,000 clones, with roughly 80% found just once. This CDR3 contains 16 residues. Trimming at V came to 2 bases and at J to 0 bases, leaving 2 bases not matched to a gene. Germline-derived CDR1 and CDR2 are LNHNV and YYDKDF (reference sequence). Concerning this clone: The antigen is unknown.

V usage is TRBV15 and J usage is TRBJ2-2; 8 bases fit TRBD1. Sequencing was done on a sample of PBMCs. The receptor comes from a female donor in good health and CMV-seropositive. CDR3 sequence (DNA): TGTGCCACCAGCAGACGGACAGGGTCGAACACCGGGGAGCTGTTTTTT. It translates to CATSRRTGSNTGELFF.